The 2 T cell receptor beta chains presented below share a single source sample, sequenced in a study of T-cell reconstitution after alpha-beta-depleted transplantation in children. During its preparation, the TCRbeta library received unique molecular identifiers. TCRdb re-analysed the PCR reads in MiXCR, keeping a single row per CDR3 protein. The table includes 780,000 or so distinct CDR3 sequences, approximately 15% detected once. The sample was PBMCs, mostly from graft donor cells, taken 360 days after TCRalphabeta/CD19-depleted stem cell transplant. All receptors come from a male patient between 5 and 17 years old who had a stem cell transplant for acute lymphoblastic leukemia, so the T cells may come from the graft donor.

CDR3: CAWGGLAGEETQYF. The DNA of the CDR3 is TGTGCCTGGGGGGGACTAGCGGGAGAAGAGACCCAGTACTTC. The chain is built from TRBV30 and TRBJ2-5; 14 bases align to TRBD2. The length of the CDR3 is 14 residues. The V and J ends lost 5 bases and 3 bases, in that order; junction bases with no gene match: 2. CDR1 is GTSNPN, CDR2 SVGIG, per germline (reference sequence).

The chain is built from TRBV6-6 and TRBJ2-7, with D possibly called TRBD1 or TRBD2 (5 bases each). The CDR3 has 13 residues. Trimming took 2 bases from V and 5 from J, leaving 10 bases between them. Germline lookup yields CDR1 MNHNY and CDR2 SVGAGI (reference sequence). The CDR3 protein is CASSYGGPHEQYF. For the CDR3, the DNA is TGTGCCAGCAGTTACGGGGGACCCCACGAGCAGTACTTC.